The clone carrying this T cell receptor (beta chain) was seen a single time. Per germline, CDR1 SGDLS and CDR2 YYNGEE. The V end lost 0 bases, the J end lost 0 bases, and 9 bases lay between the germline ends. The CDR3 spans 15 residues. This entry comes from a study of cytomegalovirus exposure and HLA in healthy donors. PCR was performed using 60 Vbeta and 13 Jbeta primers. Sequenced by immunoSEQ multiplex PCR; TCRdb stores in-frame clones only, minus some. Among approximately 220,000 clones listed, around 80% were seen once. The J gene is TRBJ1-1, the V gene TRBV9; D not resolved. Sequenced: PBMCs. The receptor comes from a man younger than 35 in good health and CMV-seronegative. The CDR3 loop is CASSVDPLLNTEAFF. In nucleotides, the CDR3 is TGTGCCAGCAGCGTAGATCCCCTACTGAACACTGAAGCTTTCTTT.